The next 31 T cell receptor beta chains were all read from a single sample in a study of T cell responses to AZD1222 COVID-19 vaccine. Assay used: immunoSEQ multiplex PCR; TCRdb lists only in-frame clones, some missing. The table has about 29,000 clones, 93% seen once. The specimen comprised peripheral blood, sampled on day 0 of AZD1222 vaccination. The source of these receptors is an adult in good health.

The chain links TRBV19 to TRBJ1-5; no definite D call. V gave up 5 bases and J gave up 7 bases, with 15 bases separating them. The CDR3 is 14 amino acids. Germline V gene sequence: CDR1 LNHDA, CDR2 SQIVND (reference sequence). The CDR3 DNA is TGTGCCAGTAGTTTACCGGGCCCCCAGCAGCCCCAGCATTTT. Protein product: CASSLPGPQQPQHF.

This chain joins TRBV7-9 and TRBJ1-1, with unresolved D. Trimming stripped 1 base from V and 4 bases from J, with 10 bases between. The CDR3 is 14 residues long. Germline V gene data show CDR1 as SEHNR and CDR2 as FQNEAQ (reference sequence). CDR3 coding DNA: TGTGCCAGCAGCTTAGACCGTCCAGTCACTGAAGCTTTCTTT. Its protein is CASSLDRPVTEAFF. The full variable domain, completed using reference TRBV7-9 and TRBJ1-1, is DTGVSQNPRHKITKRGQNVTFRCDPISEHNRLYWYRQTLGQGPEFLTYFQNEAQLEKSRLLSDRFSAERPKGSFSTLEIQRTEQGDSAMYLCASSLDRPVTEAFFGQGTRLTVV.

CDR3 sequence (DNA): TGCGCCAGCAGCCCCGGGGGGTTGCAGCAGTTCTTC. This sequence encodes CASSPGGLQQFF. The rearrangement uses TRBV4-1 and TRBJ2-1; 7 bases are shared with TRBD2. Germline lookup yields CDR1 MGHRA and CDR2 YSYEKL. This CDR3 is built from 12 residues. The V segment lost 4 bases and the J segment 11 bases; nucleotides outside the gene matches: 5.

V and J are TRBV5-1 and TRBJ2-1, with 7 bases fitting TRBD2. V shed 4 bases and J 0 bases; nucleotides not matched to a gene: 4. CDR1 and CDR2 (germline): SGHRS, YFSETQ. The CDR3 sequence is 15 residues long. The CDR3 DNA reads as TGCGCCAGCAGCCCGGGACTAAGCTCCTACAATGAGCAGTTCTTC. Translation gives CASSPGLSSYNEQFF.

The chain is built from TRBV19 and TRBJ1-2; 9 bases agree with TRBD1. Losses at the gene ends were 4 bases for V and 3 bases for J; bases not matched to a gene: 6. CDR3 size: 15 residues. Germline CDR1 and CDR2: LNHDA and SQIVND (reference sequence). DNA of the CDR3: TGTGCCAGTAGTACGCCGGGACAGGGCTACTATGGCTACACCTTC. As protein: CASSTPGQGYYGYTF. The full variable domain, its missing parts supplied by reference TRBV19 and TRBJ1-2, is DGGITQSPKYLFRKEGQNVTLSCEQNLNHDAMYWYRQDPGQGLRLIYYSQIVNDFQKGDIAEGYSVSREKKESFPLTVTSAQKNPTAFYLCASSTPGQGYYGYTFGSGTRLTVV.

The CDR3 DNA is TGTGCCAGCAGCCCCCGGGTGGAACACACAGATACGCAGTATTTT. Translation: CASSPRVEHTDTQYF. The V gene is TRBV9, the J gene TRBJ2-3; D gene uncertain. The CDR3 is made up of 15 amino acids. The ends were cut back, 4 bases at V and 2 bases at J, with 14 bases in the middle. Germline-derived CDR1 and CDR2 are SGDLS and YYNGEE.

Here the CDR3 reads CSVHGRMNTEAFF. The CDR3 bases are TGCAGCGTTCATGGGCGGATGAACACTGAAGCTTTCTTT. The V gene is TRBV29-1, the J gene TRBJ1-1; D not certain. CDR3 length equals 13 residues. Germline-derived CDR1 and CDR2 are SQVTM and ANQGSEA. V was clipped by 5 bases and J by 0 bases, with 10 bases between them.

CDR3 region: CASSTGQRYNEQFF. CDR3 coding DNA: TGCGCCAGCAGCACTGGACAGAGGTACAATGAGCAGTTCTTC. This chain links TRBV5-1 with TRBJ2-1; weak D call: TRBD1 (6 bases). In germline, CDR1 is SGHRS, CDR2 YFSETQ. Trimming removed 4 bases from V and 4 bases from J, with 12 bases in between. The length of the CDR3 is 14 residues.

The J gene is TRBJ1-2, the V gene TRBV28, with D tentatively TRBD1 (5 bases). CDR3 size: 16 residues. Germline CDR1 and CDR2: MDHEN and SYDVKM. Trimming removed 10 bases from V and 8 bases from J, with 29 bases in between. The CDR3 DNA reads TGTGCCACCAGGGCAGTCCACCAGTCTCTCAGGTTGGGCTACACCTTC. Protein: CATRAVHQSLRLGYTF.

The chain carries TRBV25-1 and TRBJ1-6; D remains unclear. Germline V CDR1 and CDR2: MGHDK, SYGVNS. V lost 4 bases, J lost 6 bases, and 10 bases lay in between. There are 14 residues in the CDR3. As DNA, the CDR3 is TGTGCCAGCAGTGGGGGAACCGTTAATTCACCCCTCCACTTT. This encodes CASSGGTVNSPLHF.

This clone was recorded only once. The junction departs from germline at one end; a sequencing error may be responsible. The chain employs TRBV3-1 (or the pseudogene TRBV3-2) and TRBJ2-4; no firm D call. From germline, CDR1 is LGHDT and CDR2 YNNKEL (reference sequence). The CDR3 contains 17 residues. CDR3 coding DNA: TGTGCCAGCAGCGGAGTAAGTCCCATTTGCAAAGAAAAAATTCAGTACTTC. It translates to CASSGVSPICKEKIQYF.

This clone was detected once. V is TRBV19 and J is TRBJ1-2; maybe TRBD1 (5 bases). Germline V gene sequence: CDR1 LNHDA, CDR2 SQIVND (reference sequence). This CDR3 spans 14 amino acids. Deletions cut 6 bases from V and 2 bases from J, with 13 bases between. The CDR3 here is CASSPGQTNYGYTF. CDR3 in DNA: TGTGCCAGTAGCCCAGGGCAGACCAACTATGGCTACACCTTC.

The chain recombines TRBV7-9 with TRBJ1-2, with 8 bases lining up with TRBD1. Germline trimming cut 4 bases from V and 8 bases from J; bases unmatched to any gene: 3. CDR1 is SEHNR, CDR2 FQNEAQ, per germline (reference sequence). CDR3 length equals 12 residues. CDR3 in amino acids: CASSSDREGYTF. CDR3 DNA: TGTGCCAGCAGCTCGGACAGGGAAGGCTACACCTTC.

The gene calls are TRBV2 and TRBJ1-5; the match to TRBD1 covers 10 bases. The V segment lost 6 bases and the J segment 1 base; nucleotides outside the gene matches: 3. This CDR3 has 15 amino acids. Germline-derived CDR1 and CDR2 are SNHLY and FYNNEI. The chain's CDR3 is CASRDRGSSNQPQHF. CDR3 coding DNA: TGTGCCAGCAGGGACAGGGGGTCCAGCAATCAGCCCCAGCATTTT.

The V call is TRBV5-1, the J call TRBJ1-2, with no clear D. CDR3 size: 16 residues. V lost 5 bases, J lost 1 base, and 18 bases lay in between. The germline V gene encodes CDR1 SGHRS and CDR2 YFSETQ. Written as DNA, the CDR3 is TGCGCCAGCAGAGTGGGAAGGGAATACTTTAACTATGGCTACACCTTC. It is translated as CASRVGREYFNYGYTF.

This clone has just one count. The CDR3 is CASIPGGLRNEQFF. The CDR3, as DNA: TGTGCCAGCATTCCGGGGGGGCTCCGCAATGAGCAGTTCTTC. The V gene is TRBV5-5, the J gene TRBJ2-1, with 8 bases fitting TRBD2. Per the germline V gene, CDR1 is SGHKS and CDR2 is YYEKEE (reference sequence). The CDR3 sequence is 14 residues long. J lost 6 bases, V lost 6 bases, and 8 bases had no gene match.

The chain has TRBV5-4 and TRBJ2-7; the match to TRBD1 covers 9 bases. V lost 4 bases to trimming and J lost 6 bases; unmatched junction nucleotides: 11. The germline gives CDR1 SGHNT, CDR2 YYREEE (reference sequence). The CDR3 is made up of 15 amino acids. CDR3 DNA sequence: TGTGCCAGCAGCCGGGACAGGGATGTAACCCGCGAGCAGTACTTC. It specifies CASSRDRDVTREQYF.

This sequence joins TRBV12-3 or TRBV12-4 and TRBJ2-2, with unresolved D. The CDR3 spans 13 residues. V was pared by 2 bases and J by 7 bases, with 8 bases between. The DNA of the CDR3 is TGTGCCAGCAGTTTAATTGGTAGCGGGGAGCTGTTTTTT. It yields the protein CASSLIGSGELFF.

The CDR3 reads CASGVTGGQPQHF. The CDR3 DNA reads as TGTGCTAGTGGGGTCACTGGGGGACAGCCCCAGCATTTT. The V call is TRBV12-5, the J call TRBJ1-5; possible D gene TRBD1, 5 bases. The length of the CDR3 is 13 residues. Germline CDR1 and CDR2: LGHNT and FRNRAP. V was clipped by 6 bases and J by 7 bases, with 13 bases between them.

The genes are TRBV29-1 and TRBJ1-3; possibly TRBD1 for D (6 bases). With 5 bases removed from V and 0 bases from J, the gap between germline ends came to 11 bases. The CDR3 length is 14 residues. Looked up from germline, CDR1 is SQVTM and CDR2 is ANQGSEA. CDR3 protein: CSVRDRSSGNTIYF. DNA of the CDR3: TGCAGCGTTCGCGACAGGAGCTCTGGAAACACCATATATTTT. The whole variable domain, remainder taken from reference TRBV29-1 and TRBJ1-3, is SAVISQKPSRDICQRGTSLTIQCQVDSQVTMMFWYRQQPGQSLTLIATANQGSEATYESGFVIDKFPISRPNLTFSTLTVSNMSPEDSSIYLCSVRDRSSGNTIYFGEGSWLTVV.

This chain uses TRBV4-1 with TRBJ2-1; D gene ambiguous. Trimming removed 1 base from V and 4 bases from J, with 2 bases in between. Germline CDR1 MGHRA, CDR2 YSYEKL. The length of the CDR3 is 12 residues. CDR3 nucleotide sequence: TGCGCCAGCAGCCAAGTTTACAATGAGCAGTTCTTC. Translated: CASSQVYNEQFF.

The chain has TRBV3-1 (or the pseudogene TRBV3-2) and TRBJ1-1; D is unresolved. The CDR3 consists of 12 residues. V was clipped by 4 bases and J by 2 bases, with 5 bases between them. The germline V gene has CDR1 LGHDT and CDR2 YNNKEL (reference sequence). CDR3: CASSPENTEAFF. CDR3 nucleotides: TGTGCCAGCAGCCCTGAAAACACTGAAGCTTTCTTT.

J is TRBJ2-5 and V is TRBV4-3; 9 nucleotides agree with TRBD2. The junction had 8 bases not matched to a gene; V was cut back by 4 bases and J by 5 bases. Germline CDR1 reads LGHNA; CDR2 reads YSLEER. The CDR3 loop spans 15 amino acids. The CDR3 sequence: CASSRGLALGETQYF. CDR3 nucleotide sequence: TGCGCCAGCAGCCGCGGACTAGCGTTGGGGGAGACCCAGTACTTC.

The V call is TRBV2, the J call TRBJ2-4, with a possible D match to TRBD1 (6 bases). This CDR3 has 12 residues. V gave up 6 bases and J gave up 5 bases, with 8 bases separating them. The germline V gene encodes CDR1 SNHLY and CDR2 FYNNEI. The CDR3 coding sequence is TGTGCCAGCAGGAGACAGGAAAACATTCAGTACTTC. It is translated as CASRRQENIQYF.

CDR3 loop: CASSRDRDRPKLAFF. CDR3 sequence (DNA): TGTGCCAGCAGCCGGGACAGGGACCGCCCTAAGTTGGCTTTCTTT. The chain carries TRBV7-9 and TRBJ1-1; 9 positions match TRBD1. This CDR3 has 15 residues. Germline CDR1 is SEHNR and CDR2 is FQNEAQ (reference sequence). V lost 5 bases to trimming and J lost 11 bases; unmatched junction nucleotides: 15.

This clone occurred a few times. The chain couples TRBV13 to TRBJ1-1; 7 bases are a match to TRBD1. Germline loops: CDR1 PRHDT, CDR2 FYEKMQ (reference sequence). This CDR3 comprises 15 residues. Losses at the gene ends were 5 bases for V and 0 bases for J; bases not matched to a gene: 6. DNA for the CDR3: TGTGCCAGCAGCCCTCAGGGACAGATGAACACTGAAGCTTTCTTT. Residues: CASSPQGQMNTEAFF.

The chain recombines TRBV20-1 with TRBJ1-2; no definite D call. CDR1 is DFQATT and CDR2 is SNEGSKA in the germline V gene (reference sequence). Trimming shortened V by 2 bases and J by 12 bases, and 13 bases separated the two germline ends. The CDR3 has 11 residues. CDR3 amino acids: CSARTAPSDTF. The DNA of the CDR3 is TGCAGTGCTAGAACCGCCCCATCGGACACCTTC.

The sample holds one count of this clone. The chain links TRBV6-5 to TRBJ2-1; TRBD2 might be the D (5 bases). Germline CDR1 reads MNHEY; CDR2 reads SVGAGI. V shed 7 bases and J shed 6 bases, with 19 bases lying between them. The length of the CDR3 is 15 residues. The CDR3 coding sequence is TGTGCCAGCACTCCTCTGAGGGAGAGGGTCAATGAGCAGTTCTTC. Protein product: CASTPLRERVNEQFF.

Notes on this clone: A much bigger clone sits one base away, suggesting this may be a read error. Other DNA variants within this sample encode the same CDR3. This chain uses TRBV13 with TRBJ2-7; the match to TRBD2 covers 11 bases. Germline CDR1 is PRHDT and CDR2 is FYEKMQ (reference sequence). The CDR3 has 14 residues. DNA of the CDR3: TGTGCTAGCAGCCTAGGACTAGCGGGTCACGAGCAGTACTTC. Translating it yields CASSLGLAGHEQYF.

The CDR3 spells CASSLNADTGELFF. The DNA for the CDR3 is TGTGCCAGCTCTTTGAACGCGGACACCGGGGAGCTGTTTTTT. This rearrangement joins TRBV6-5 to TRBJ2-2; D gene unclear. CDR1 and CDR2 from the germline V gene are MNHEY and SVGAGI. The germline V and J ends were trimmed by 8 bases and 3 bases, with 13 bases remaining between them. This CDR3 comprises 14 residues.

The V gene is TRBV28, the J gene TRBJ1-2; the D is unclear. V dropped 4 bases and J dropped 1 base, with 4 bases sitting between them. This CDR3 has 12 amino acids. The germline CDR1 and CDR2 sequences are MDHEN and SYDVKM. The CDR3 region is CASSYNNYGYTF. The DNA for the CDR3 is TGTGCCAGCAGTTACAATAACTATGGCTACACCTTC.